This T cell receptor (beta chain) emerged from a study of post-analysis software for immune sequencing data. Overall study: Recorded disease courses covered relapsing-remitting, secondary progressive and progressive-relapsing multiple sclerosis. Some patients had no subtype annotation.

The germline CDR1 and CDR2 sequences are SGHRS and YFSETQ. V lost 0 bases, J lost 5 bases, and 9 bases lay in between. This CDR3 has 14 residues. In regard to this clonotype: Its antigen is not identified.

Unique molecular identifiers featured in each of the TCR beta cDNA libraries. TCRdb re-derived calls from the PCR reads in MiXCR, one entry per CDR3 protein. In the table there are about 430,000 distinct CDR3 sequences, approximately 37% of which are singletons. Study observations and caveats: Controls showed lower frequencies than patients for roughly five TRBV segments, and TRBV5-6, TRBV5-1 and TRBV20-1 were among these. The authors found that F measure strongly co-clustered same-batch samples. A significant reduction in normalized Chao1 diversity was observed in multiple sclerosis patients versus controls.

The source is a girl aged 2 to 10 with multiple sclerosis. Sequencing was done on a sample of blood. The chain carries TRBV5-1 and TRBJ2-1, with D possibly TRBD2 on 6 matching bases. The CDR3 loop is CASSLGDFHNEQFF. CDR3 bases: TGCGCCAGCAGCTTGGGGGACTTTCACAATGAGCAGTTCTTC. Filled out from reference TRBV5-1 and TRBJ2-1, the complete variable domain reads KAGVTQTPRYLIKTRGQQVTLSCSPISGHRSVSWYQQTPGQGLQFLFEYFSETQRNKGNFPGRFSGRQFSNSRSEMNVSTLELGDSALYLCASSLGDFHNEQFFGPGTRLTVL.